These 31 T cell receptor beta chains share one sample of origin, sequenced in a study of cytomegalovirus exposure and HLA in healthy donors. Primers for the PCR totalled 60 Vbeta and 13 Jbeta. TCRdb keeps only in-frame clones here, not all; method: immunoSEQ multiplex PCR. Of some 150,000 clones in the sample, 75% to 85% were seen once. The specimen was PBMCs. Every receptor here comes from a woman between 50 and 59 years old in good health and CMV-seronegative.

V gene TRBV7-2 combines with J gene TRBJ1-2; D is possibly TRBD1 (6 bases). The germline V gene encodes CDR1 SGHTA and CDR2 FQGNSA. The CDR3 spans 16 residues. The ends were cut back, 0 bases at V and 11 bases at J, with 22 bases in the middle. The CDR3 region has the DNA TGTGCCAGCAGCTTAGCTACGATCCTAGGGGGGGCTGGTTACACCTTC. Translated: CASSLATILGGAGYTF.

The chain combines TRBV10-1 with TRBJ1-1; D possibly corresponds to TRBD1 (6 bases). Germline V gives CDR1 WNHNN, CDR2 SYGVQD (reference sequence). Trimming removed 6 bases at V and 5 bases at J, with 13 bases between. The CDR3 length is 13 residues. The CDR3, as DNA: TGCGCCAGCAGCAGGAGGGGGGGTACTGAAGCTTTCTTT. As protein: CASSRRGGTEAFF.

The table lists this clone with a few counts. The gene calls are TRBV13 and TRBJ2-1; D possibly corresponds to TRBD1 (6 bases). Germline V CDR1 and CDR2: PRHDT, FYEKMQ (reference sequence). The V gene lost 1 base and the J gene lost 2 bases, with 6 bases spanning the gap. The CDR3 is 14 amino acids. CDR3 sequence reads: CASSLDRAYNEQFF. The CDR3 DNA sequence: TGTGCCAGCAGCTTAGACAGGGCCTACAATGAGCAGTTCTTC. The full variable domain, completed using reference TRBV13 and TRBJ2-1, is AAGVIQSPRHLIKEKRETATLKCYPIPRHDTVYWYQQGPGQDPQFLISFYEKMQSDKGSIPDRFSAQQFSDYHSELNMSSLELGDSALYFCASSLDRAYNEQFFGPGTRLTVL.

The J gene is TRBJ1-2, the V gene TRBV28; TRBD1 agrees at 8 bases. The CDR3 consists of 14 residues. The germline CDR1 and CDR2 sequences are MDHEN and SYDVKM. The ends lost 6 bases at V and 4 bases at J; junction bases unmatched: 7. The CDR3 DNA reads TGTGCCAGCAGCACCGGGACAGGCCGCTATGGCTACACCTTC. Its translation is CASSTGTGRYGYTF.

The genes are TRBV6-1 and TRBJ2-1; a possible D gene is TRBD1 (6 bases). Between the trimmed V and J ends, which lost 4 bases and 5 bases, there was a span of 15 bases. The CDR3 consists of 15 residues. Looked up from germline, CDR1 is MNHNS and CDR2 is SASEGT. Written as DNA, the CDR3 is TGTGCCAGCAGTGGAAACAGGGTCTTCGACAATGAGCAGTTCTTC. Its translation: CASSGNRVFDNEQFF.

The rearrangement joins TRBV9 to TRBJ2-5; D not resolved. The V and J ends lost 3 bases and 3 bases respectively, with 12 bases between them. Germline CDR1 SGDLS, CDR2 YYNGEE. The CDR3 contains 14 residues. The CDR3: CASSDGRSKETQYF. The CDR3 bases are TGTGCCAGCAGCGATGGGCGCTCGAAAGAGACCCAGTACTTC.

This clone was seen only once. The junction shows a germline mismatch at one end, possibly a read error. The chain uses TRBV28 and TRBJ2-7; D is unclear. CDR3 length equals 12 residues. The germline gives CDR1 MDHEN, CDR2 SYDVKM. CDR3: CASSLPSQPRHF. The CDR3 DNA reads TGTGCCAGCAGCTTACCCTCACAGCCAAGGCACTTC.

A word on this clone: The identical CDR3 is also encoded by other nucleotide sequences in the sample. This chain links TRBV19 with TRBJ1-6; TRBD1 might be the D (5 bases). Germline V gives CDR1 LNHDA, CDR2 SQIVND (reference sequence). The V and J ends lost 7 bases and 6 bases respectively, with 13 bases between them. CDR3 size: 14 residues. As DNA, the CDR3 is TGTGCCAGTACAAGACAGAGAGTTAATTCACCCCTCCACTTT. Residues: CASTRQRVNSPLHF.

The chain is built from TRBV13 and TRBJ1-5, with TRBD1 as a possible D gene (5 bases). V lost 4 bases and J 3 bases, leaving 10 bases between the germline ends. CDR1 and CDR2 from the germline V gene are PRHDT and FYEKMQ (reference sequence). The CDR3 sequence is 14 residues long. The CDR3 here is CASSSGHYNQPQHF. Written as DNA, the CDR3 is TGTGCCAGCAGCTCCGGACATTACAATCAGCCCCAGCATTTT.

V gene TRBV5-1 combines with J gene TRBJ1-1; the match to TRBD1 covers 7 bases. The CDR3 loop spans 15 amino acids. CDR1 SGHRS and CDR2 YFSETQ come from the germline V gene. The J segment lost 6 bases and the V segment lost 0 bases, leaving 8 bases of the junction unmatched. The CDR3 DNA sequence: TGCGCCAGCAGCTTGGACGGACAGGAGGTCGCTGAAGCTTTCTTT. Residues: CASSLDGQEVAEAFF. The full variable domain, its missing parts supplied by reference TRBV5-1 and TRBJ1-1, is KAGVTQTPRYLIKTRGQQVTLSCSPISGHRSVSWYQQTPGQGLQFLFEYFSETQRNKGNFPGRFSGRQFSNSRSEMNVSTLELGDSALYLCASSLDGQEVAEAFFGQGTRLTVV.

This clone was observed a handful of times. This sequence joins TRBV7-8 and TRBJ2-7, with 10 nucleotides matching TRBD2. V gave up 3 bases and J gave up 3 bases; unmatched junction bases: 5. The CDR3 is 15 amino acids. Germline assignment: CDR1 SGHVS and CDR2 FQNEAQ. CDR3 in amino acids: CASSLGTSVVYEQYF. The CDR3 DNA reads TGTGCCAGCAGCTTGGGGACTAGCGTTGTCTACGAGCAGTACTTC.

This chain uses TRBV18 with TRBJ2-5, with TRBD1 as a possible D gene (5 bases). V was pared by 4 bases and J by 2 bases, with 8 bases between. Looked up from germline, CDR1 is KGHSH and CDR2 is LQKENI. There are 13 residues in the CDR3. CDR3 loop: CASSRRQQETQYF. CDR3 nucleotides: TGTGCCAGCTCACGAAGACAGCAAGAGACCCAGTACTTC. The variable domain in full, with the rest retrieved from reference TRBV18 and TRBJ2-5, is NAGVMQNPRHLVRRRGQEARLRCSPMKGHSHVYWYRQLPEEGLKFMVYLQKENIIDESGMPKERFSAEFPKEGPSILRIQQVVRGDSAAYFCASSRRQQETQYFGPGTRLLVL.

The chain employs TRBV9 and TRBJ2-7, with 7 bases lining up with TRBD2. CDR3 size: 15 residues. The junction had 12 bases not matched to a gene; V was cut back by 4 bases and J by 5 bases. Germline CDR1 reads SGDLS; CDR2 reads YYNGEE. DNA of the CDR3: TGTGCCAGCAGCCCAACCGGGGGAGGGTGGGACGAGCAGTACTTC. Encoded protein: CASSPTGGGWDEQYF. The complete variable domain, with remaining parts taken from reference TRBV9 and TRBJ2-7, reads DSGVTQTPKHLITATGQRVTLRCSPRSGDLSVYWYQQSLDQGLQFLIQYYNGEERAKGNILERFSAQQFPDLHSELNLSSLELGDSALYFCASSPTGGGWDEQYFGPGTRLTVT.

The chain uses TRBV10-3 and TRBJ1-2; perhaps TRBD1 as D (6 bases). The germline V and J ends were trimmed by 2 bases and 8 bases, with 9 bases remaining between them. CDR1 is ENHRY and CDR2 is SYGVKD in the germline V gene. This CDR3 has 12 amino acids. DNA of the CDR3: TGTGCCATCAGTGAGGGGGGCTTGGGCTACACCTTC. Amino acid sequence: CAISEGGLGYTF.

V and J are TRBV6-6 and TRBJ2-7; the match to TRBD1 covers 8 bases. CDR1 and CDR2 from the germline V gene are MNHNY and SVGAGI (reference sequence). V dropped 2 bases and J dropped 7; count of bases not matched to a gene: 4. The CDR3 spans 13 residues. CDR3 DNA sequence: TGTGCCAGCAGTTACCAGGGGGCATGGGAGCAGTACTTC. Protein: CASSYQGAWEQYF.

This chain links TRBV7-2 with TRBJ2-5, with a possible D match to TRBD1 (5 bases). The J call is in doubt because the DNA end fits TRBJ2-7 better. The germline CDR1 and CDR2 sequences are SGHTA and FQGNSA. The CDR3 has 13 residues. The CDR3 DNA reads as TGTGCCAGCAGCCGACTCCAGGGATCCGAGCAGTACTTC. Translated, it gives CASSRLQGSEQYF.

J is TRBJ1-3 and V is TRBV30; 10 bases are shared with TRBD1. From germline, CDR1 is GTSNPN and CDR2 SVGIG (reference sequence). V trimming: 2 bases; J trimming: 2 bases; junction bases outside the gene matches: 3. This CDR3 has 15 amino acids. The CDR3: CAWSLGQGAGNTIYF. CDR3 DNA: TGTGCCTGGAGTTTAGGACAGGGGGCTGGAAACACCATATATTTT.

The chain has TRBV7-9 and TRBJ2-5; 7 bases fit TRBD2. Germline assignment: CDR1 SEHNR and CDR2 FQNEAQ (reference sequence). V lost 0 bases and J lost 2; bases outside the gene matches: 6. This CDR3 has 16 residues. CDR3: CASSLAAGGGQETQYF. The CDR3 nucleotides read TGTGCCAGCAGCTTAGCCGCCGGGGGAGGGCAAGAGACCCAGTACTTC.

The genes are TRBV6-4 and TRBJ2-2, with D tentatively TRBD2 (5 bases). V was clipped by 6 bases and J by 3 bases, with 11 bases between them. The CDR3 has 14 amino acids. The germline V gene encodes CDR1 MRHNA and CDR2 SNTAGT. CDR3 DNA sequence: TGTGCCAGCAGGAGGGTGTGGGACACCGGGGAGCTGTTTTTT. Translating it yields CASRRVWDTGELFF.

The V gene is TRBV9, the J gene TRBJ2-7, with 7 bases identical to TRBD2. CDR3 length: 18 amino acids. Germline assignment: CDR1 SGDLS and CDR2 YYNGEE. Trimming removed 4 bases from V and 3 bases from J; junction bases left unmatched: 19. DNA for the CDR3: TGTGCCAGCAGCCCCCGACGGGGGAGCGGGACGACCGGCTACGAGCAGTACTTC. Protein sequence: CASSPRRGSGTTGYEQYF.

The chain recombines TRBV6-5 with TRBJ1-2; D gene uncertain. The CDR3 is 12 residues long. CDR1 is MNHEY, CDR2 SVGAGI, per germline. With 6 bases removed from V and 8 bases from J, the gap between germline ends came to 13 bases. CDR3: CASRDGLRGYTF. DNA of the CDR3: TGTGCCAGCAGAGACGGACTACGCGGCTACACCTTC.

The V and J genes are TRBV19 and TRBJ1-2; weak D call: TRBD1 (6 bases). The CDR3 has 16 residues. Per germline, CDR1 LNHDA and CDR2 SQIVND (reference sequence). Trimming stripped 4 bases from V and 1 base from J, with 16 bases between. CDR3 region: CASSTPLGGGNYGYTF. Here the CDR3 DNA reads TGTGCCAGTAGTACCCCCCTGGGAGGGGGTAACTATGGCTACACCTTC.

CDR3 sequence (DNA): TGTGCCAGCAGCGTAGGGGCAGGGACAGTGAACGAGCAGTACTTC. This codes for CASSVGAGTVNEQYF. This chain joins TRBV9 and TRBJ2-7; 7 nucleotides match TRBD1. The J segment lost 5 bases and the V segment lost 0 bases, leaving 8 bases of the junction unmatched. Germline V gene data show CDR1 as SGDLS and CDR2 as YYNGEE. The CDR3 totals 15 residues.

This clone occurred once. CDR3 nucleotide sequence: TGTGCCAGCGGGCTAGCGGCCAACACCGGGGAGCTGTTTTTT. Translated, it gives CASGLAANTGELFF. The chain combines TRBV11-3 with TRBJ2-2; 7 nucleotides agree with TRBD2. Unmatched junction bases numbered 5, after V lost 8 bases and J lost 2 bases. This CDR3 comprises 14 residues. Germline V lookup: CDR1 SGHNT, CDR2 YENEEA.

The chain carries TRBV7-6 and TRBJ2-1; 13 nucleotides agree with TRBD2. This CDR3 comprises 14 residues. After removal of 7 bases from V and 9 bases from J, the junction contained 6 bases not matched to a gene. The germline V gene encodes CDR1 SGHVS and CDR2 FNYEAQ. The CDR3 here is CASTGLAGAGEQFF. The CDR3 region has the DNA TGTGCCAGCACCGGACTAGCGGGGGCCGGTGAGCAGTTCTTC.

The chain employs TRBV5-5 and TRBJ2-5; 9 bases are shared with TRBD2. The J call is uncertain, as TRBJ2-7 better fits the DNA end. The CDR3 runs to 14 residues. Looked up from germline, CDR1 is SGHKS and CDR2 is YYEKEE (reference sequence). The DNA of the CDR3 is TGTGCCAGCAGTTCTGGAGCGGGAGGCCGCGAGCAGTACTTC. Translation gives CASSSGAGGREQYF.

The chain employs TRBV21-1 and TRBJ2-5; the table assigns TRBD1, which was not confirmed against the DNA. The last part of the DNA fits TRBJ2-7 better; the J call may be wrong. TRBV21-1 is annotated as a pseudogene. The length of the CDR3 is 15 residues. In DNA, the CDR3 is TGTGCCAGCAGCCCCCAAATTGGGGACAGCTACGAGCAGTACTTC. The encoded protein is CASSPQIGDSYEQYF.

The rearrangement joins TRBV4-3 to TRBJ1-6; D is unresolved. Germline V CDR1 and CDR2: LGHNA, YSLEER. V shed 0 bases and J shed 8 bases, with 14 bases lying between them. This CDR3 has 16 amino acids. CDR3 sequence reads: CASSQDYEKTDSPLHF. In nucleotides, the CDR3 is TGCGCCAGCAGCCAAGATTACGAGAAAACGGATTCACCCCTCCACTTT.

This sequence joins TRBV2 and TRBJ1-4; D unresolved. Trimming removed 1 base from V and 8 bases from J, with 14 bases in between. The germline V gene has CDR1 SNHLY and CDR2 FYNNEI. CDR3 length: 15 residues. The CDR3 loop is CASSEVAGMGEKLFF. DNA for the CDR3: TGTGCCAGCAGTGAAGTCGCCGGGATGGGGGAAAAACTGTTTTTT.

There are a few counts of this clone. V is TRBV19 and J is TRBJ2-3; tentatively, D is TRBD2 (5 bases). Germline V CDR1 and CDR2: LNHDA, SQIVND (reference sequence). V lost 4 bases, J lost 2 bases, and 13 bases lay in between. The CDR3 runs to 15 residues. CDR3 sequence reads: CASSTKDYYTDTQYF. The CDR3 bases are TGTGCCAGTAGTACAAAAGACTACTACACAGATACGCAGTATTTT.

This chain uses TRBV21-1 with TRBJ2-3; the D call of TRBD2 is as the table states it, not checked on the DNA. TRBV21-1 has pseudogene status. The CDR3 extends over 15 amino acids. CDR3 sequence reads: CASSKNGTRTAAQYF. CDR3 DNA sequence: TGTGCCAGCAGCAAAAACGGGACTAGGACGGCAGCGCAGTATTTT.